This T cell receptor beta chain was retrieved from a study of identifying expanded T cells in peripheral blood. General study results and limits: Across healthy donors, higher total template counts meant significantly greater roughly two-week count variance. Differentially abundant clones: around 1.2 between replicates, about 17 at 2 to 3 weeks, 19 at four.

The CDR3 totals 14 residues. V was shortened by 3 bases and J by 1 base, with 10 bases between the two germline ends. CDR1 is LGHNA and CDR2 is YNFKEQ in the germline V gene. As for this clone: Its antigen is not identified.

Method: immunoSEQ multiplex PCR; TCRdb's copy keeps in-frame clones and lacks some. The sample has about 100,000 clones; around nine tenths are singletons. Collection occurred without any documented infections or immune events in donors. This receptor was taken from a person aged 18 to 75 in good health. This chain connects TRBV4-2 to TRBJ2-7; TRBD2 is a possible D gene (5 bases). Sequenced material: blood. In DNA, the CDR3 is TGTGCCAGCAGCCAGGACTGGGCGTCCTACGAGCAGTACTTC. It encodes CASSQDWASYEQYF.